A single sample gave rise to the 21 T cell receptor beta chains below, sequenced in a study of OX40 agonist ivuxolimab in advanced cancers. Clones were sequenced by immunoSEQ multiplex PCR, and TCRdb holds only the in-frame ones, with some missing. The profile shows roughly 20,000 clones, roughly 82% of them singletons. The sample consisted of CD4+ or CD8+ T cells sorted from blood, taken in a trial of the OX40 agonist ivuxolimab. The receptor source for this set is an adult with an advanced solid tumor such as melanoma, head and neck, liver or kidney cancer.

The chain has TRBV2 and TRBJ1-1; TRBD1 matches 8 bases. The length of the CDR3 is 14 residues. CDR1 and CDR2 from the germline V gene are SNHLY and FYNNEI. V shed 7 bases and J 7 bases; nucleotides not matched to a gene: 11. The DNA of the CDR3 is TGTGCCAGCAACTATGTCGGACAGGGAAATGAAGCTTTCTTT. It is translated as CASNYVGQGNEAFF.

In its sample, this clone was seen once. This CDR3 is also generated by other DNA sequences in the sample. The CDR3 protein is CASSGGLAETQYF. CDR3 nucleotides: TGCGCCAGCAGTGGGGGACTAGCAGAGACCCAGTACTTC. The chain is built from TRBV10-1 and TRBJ2-5; 9 bases align to TRBD2. The V gene's germline CDR1 is WNHNN and CDR2 SYGVQD (reference sequence). The CDR3 loop spans 13 amino acids. The V and J ends lost 4 bases and 4 bases, in that order; junction bases with no gene match: 1.

This chain joins TRBV27 and TRBJ1-1, with D possibly TRBD1 on 5 matching bases. This CDR3 region has 15 residues. Germline assignment: CDR1 MNHEY and CDR2 SMNVEV (reference sequence). V lost 0 bases to trimming and J lost 5 bases, with 13 bases between them. CDR3 region: CASSLSWGEGTEAFF. The CDR3 DNA reads as TGTGCCAGCAGTTTATCGTGGGGCGAGGGGACTGAAGCTTTCTTT.

This chain links TRBV4-1 with TRBJ1-4; perhaps TRBD1 as D (6 bases). Trimming took off 5 bases at V and 2 bases at J, with 9 bases between the two ends. This CDR3 comprises 14 residues. CDR1 and CDR2 (germline): MGHRA, YSYEKL. In nucleotides, the CDR3 is TGCGCCAGCAGCACTACAGGGACTAATGAAAAACTGTTTTTT. Amino acids: CASSTTGTNEKLFF.

The rearrangement uses TRBV2 and TRBJ1-2, with a weak D call TRBD1 (5 bases). This CDR3 has 13 residues. Looked up from germline, CDR1 is SNHLY and CDR2 is FYNNEI. The V end was cut by 8 bases, the J end by 0 bases, with 10 bases between. The CDR3 region has the DNA TGTGCCAGCGGGACGGAGCCTAACTATGGCTACACCTTC. Protein: CASGTEPNYGYTF.

The rearrangement uses TRBV29-1 and TRBJ1-2; D remains unclear. Trimming removed 6 bases at V and 7 bases at J, with 3 bases between. This CDR3 region has 8 residues. Germline V CDR1 and CDR2: SQVTM, ANQGSEA. CDR3 protein: CSVSGYTF. Here the CDR3 DNA reads TGCAGCGTCTCTGGCTACACCTTC.

V usage is TRBV18 and J usage is TRBJ2-2; D gene unclear. The CDR3 is made up of 14 amino acids. Trimming shortened V by 4 bases and J by 6 bases, and 12 bases separated the two germline ends. Looked up from germline, CDR1 is KGHSH and CDR2 is LQKENI. The CDR3 protein is CASSRSRGSGELFF. The CDR3 nucleotides are TGTGCCAGCTCACGAAGCCGCGGCTCCGGGGAGCTGTTTTTT. The full variable domain, in which reference TRBV18 and TRBJ2-2 provide the parts outside the CDR3, is NAGVMQNPRHLVRRRGQEARLRCSPMKGHSHVYWYRQLPEEGLKFMVYLQKENIIDESGMPKERFSAEFPKEGPSILRIQQVVRGDSAAYFCASSRSRGSGELFFGEGSRLTVL.

The genes are TRBV20-1 and TRBJ2-3; D gene uncertain. Trimming stripped 5 bases from V and 5 bases from J, with 8 bases between. Germline CDR1 reads DFQATT; CDR2 reads SNEGSKA (reference sequence). The CDR3 totals 11 residues. For the CDR3, the DNA is TGCAGTGCTCCTCCTGGAGATACGCAGTATTTT. This translates into CSAPPGDTQYF.

V and J are TRBV6-1 and TRBJ2-1, with 8 bases matching TRBD2. This CDR3 is built from 17 residues. Germline assignment: CDR1 MNHNS and CDR2 SASEGT. Losses at the gene ends were 2 bases for V and 8 bases for J; bases not matched to a gene: 14. The CDR3 spells CASSENNLAGGDDEQFF. The CDR3 nucleotides read TGTGCCAGCAGTGAAAATAATCTAGCGGGTGGGGACGATGAGCAGTTCTTC.

The chain links TRBV7-2 to TRBJ2-2, with D possibly TRBD1 on 5 matching bases. Germline V gives CDR1 SGHTA, CDR2 FQGNSA. V lost 7 bases, J lost 6 bases, and 12 bases lay in between. The CDR3 runs 13 residues. Here the CDR3 reads CASTRVGAGELFF. CDR3 in DNA: TGTGCCAGCACCAGGGTAGGAGCCGGGGAGCTGTTTTTT.

The V call is TRBV5-4, the J call TRBJ1-2; 9 bases agree with TRBD1. V gave up 2 bases and J gave up 6 bases; unmatched junction bases: 11. This CDR3 contains 16 residues. Germline V CDR1 and CDR2: SGHNT, YYREEE (reference sequence). The DNA of the CDR3 is TGTGCCAGCAGCTTCCCCGACAGGGGGGACGTCCATGGCTACACCTTC. Its translation: CASSFPDRGDVHGYTF. Full variable domain (outside the CDR3, taken from reference TRBV5-4 and TRBJ1-2): ETGVTQSPTHLIKTRGQQVTLRCSSQSGHNTVSWYQQALGQGPQFIFQYYREEENGRGNFPPRFSGLQFPNYSSELNVNALELDDSALYLCASSFPDRGDVHGYTFGSGTRLTVV.

This clone counts as medium-sized. The CDR3 loop is CASSEQEGGALHF. The CDR3 nucleotides are TGTGCCAGCAGTGAGCAAGAGGGAGGGGCCCTCCACTTT. This chain uses TRBV2 with TRBJ1-6, with D tentatively TRBD1 (5 bases). Germline CDR1 and CDR2: SNHLY and FYNNEI. Trimming took 3 bases from V and 14 from J, leaving 14 bases between them. CDR3 length: 13 residues.

This clone appeared a few times. This sequence joins TRBV7-8 and TRBJ2-3; no definite D call. The CDR3 covers 10 residues. Germline CDR1 reads SGHVS; CDR2 reads FQNEAQ. V lost 1 base and J lost 15, with 8 bases in between. The CDR3 coding sequence is TGTGCCAGCAGCTTAGTGACTCTTTATTTT. This sequence encodes CASSLVTLYF.

V is TRBV27 and J is TRBJ1-4; maybe TRBD1 (5 bases). The CDR3 runs 15 residues. Deletions cut 2 bases from V and 4 bases from J, with 11 bases between. Germline V gene data show CDR1 as MNHEY and CDR2 as SMNVEV (reference sequence). The CDR3 bases are TGTGCCAGCAGTTTAGTTGGACACTTTAATGAAAAACTGTTTTTT. It is translated as CASSLVGHFNEKLFF.

In nucleotides, the CDR3 is TGTGCCTGGAGTGGTCAGGGATACTATGGCTACACCTTC. Its translation is CAWSGQGYYGYTF. The genes are TRBV30 and TRBJ1-2; weak D call: TRBD1 (5 bases). This CDR3 has 13 residues. The V end lost 1 base, the J end lost 3 bases, and 9 bases lay between the germline ends. CDR1 GTSNPN and CDR2 SVGIG come from the germline V gene (reference sequence). The full variable domain, rest sourced from reference TRBV30 and TRBJ1-2, is SQTIHQWPATLVQPVGSPLSLECTVEGTSNPNLYWYRQAAGRGLQLLFYSVGIGQISSEVPQNLSASRPQDRQFILSSKKLLLSDSGFYLCAWSGQGYYGYTFGSGTRLTVV.

The chain links TRBV7-2 to TRBJ2-3; TRBD1 is a possible D gene (5 bases). The CDR3 consists of 16 residues. Germline loops: CDR1 SGHTA, CDR2 FQGNSA. V gave up 0 bases and J gave up 6 bases, with 16 bases separating them. This chain's CDR3 is CASSLASGRKMDTQYF. In nucleotides, the CDR3 is TGTGCCAGCAGCTTAGCGTCAGGGCGGAAAATGGATACGCAGTATTTT. Full variable domain (rest looked up from reference TRBV7-2 and TRBJ2-3): GAGVSQSPSNKVTEKGKDVELRCDPISGHTALYWYRQSLGQGLEFLIYFQGNSAPDKSGLPSDRFSAERTGGSVSTLTIQRTQQEDSAVYLCASSLASGRKMDTQYFGPGTRLTVL.

The chain carries TRBV18 and TRBJ1-1; no firm D call. Trimming took off 4 bases at V and 1 base at J, with 10 bases between the two ends. Germline CDR1 and CDR2: KGHSH and LQKENI. This CDR3 is built from 14 residues. The CDR3 loop reads CASSLFGSNTEAFF. CDR3 DNA: TGTGCCAGCTCACTGTTCGGGTCGAACACTGAAGCTTTCTTT.

This clone has more than one count but fewer than ten. The J gene is TRBJ1-1, the V gene TRBV9; D is possibly TRBD1 (6 bases). Deletions cut 4 bases from V and 0 bases from J, with 7 bases between. The length of the CDR3 is 13 residues. Germline CDR1 and CDR2: SGDLS and YYNGEE. CDR3 DNA: TGTGCCAGCAGCCCAGGGGTGAACACTGAAGCTTTCTTT. Amino acid sequence: CASSPGVNTEAFF. Full variable domain (missing parts from reference TRBV9 and TRBJ1-1): DSGVTQTPKHLITATGQRVTLRCSPRSGDLSVYWYQQSLDQGLQFLIQYYNGEERAKGNILERFSAQQFPDLHSELNLSSLELGDSALYFCASSPGVNTEAFFGQGTRLTVV.

The chain is built from TRBV4-2 and TRBJ2-7, with 11 bases fitting TRBD2. The CDR3 consists of 17 residues. The V gene end was trimmed by 4 bases and the J gene end by 0 bases; junction bases not matched to a gene: 8. Per the germline V gene, CDR1 is LGHNA and CDR2 is YNFKEQ. The chain's CDR3 is CASSLTGTSGSSYEQYF. CDR3 DNA: TGTGCCAGCAGCCTTACCGGGACTAGCGGTAGCTCCTACGAGCAGTACTTC.

A few counts support this clone. CDR3 in DNA: TGCAGCGTTGAGCCCCGAGGGGAGCAGTATTTT. Amino acids: CSVEPRGEQYF. The chain uses TRBV29-1 and TRBJ2-3; D might be TRBD1 or TRBD2, each matching 5 bases. Per germline, CDR1 SQVTM and CDR2 ANQGSEA. CDR3 size: 11 residues. Trimming shortened V by 3 bases and J by 11 bases, and 12 bases separated the two germline ends.

The gene calls are TRBV7-9 and TRBJ2-5; 8 bases are a match to TRBD2. This CDR3 comprises 15 residues. Germline V CDR1 and CDR2: SEHNR, FQNEAQ (reference sequence). Losses at the gene ends were 5 bases for V and 4 bases for J; bases not matched to a gene: 9. The CDR3 region is CASSLDGGARETQYF. CDR3 coding DNA: TGTGCCAGCAGCCTCGACGGGGGGGCTAGAGAGACCCAGTACTTC.